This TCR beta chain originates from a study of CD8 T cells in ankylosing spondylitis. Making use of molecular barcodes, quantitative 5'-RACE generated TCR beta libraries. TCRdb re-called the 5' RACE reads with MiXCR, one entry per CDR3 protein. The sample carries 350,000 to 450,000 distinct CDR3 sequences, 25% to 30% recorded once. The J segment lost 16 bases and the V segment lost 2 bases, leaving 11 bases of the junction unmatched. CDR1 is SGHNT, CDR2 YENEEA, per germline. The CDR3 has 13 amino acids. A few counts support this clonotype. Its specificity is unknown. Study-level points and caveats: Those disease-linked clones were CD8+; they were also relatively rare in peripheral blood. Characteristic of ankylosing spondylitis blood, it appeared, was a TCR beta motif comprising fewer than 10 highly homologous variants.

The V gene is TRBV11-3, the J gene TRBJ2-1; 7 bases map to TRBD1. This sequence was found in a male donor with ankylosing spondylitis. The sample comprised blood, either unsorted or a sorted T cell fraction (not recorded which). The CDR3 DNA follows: TGTGCCAGCAGCTTAAACGAGGAAGACAGGGCCTTCTTC. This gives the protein CASSLNEEDRAFF. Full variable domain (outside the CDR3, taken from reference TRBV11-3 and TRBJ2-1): EAGVVQSPRYKIIEKKQPVAFWCNPISGHNTLYWYLQNLGQGPELLIRYENEEAVDDSQLPKDRFSAERLKGVDSTLKIQPAELGDSAVYLCASSLNEEDRAFFGPGTRLTVL.